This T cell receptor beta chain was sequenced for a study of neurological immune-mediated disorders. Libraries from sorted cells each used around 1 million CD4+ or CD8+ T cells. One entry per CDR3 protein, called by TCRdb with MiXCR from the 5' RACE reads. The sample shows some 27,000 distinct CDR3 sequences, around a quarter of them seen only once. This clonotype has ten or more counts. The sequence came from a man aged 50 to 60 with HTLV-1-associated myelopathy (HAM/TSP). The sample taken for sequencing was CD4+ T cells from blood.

CDR3 in amino acids: CASSLLLGTGTGELFF. CDR3 coding DNA: TGTGCCAGCAGCTTACTACTTGGGACAGGGACCGGGGAGCTGTTTTTT. The rearrangement links TRBV11-1 to TRBJ2-2; 9 nucleotides agree with TRBD1. Germline-derived CDR1 and CDR2 are SGHAT and FQDESV (reference sequence). V was pared by 2 bases and J by 5 bases, with 6 bases of the junction left unmatched. This CDR3 contains 16 residues.